The source of this TCR beta chain is a study of spatial heterogeneity in lung cancer. Findings and limits, study-wide: How many expanded intratumoral alpha and beta TCRs were present tracked the tumor mutation count, which was a count of nonsynonymous mutations.

V lost 5 bases and J lost 1, with 8 bases in between. The CDR3 is 13 amino acids. Germline V gives CDR1 LGHNA, CDR2 YSLEER. Noted time point: sample taken at primary tumor resection. Unsorted whole RNA of tumor, nontumor lung or frozen PBMC was sequenced. The sample holds many counts of this clonotype. Its antigen is unidentified. This beta chain represents an off-target read in a library built for alpha chains; its size is of limited meaning. One entry per CDR3 protein results from TCRdb running MiXCR on the 5' RACE reads. This table holds about 14,000 distinct CDR3 sequences, about 4.4% found once. Source: lung tumor tissue, taken at surgery. The receptor was derived from a female donor with early-stage non-small cell lung cancer. J is TRBJ1-1 and V is TRBV4-3; the D gene is possibly TRBD1 (5 bases). This CDR3 reads CASSATGNTEAFF. Here the CDR3 DNA reads TGCGCCAGCAGCGCCACAGGGAACACTGAAGCTTTCTTT.